One and the same sample provided the 32 T cell receptor beta chains below, sequenced in a study of molecular identifiers for immune sequencing clone quantification. TCRdb reanalysed the PCR reads using MiXCR and keeps one entry per CDR3 protein. The table has over 600,000 distinct CDR3 sequences, 15% to 20% seen once. The sample comprised naive CD8+ T cells from blood, with Jurkat cell RNA spiked in. Documented subset: FACS-sorted CD8+CD4-CCR7+CD45RA+ naive T cells. The receptor source for this set is a human donor in good health. Some libraries in this study had Jurkat cell RNA spiked in.

On this clonotype: A much larger clone differs from this one at a single base, so this may be a read error. The chain uses TRBV7-2 and TRBJ2-7; TRBD2 aligns across 10 bases. CDR1 SGHTA and CDR2 FQGNSA come from the germline V gene. The CDR3 sequence is 16 residues long. The DNA of the CDR3 is TGTGCCAGCAGCGTCCAGCCGGGACTAGCGTCTTACGAGCAGTGCTTC. Translating it yields CASSVQPGLASYEQCF.

This clonotype was detected ten times or more. The chain recombines TRBV7-2 with TRBJ2-3, with no clear D. Germline values: CDR1 SGHTA, CDR2 FQGNSA. Trimming pared 3 bases from V and 1 base from J, leaving 17 bases between. The length of the CDR3 is 17 residues. The CDR3 coding sequence is TGTGCCAGCAGCTTCATCTGGGATAAATTGGGCACAGATACGCAGTATTTT. Protein product: CASSFIWDKLGTDTQYF.

Details on this clonotype: A single base separates this from a much larger clone, so it may be a read error. DNA of the CDR3: TGCGCCAGCAGCCAAGTTATTGGACAGACACCTTATGGCTACACCTTC. Amino acids: CASSQVIGQTPYGYTF. V usage is TRBV4-1 and J usage is TRBJ1-2; possibly TRBD1 for D (6 bases). Trimming removed 1 base from V and 5 bases from J, with 17 bases in between. CDR3 length: 16 residues. Germline-derived CDR1 and CDR2 are MGHRA and YSYEKL.

This clonotype appeared a few times. The chain combines TRBV28 with TRBJ1-1; TRBD1 agrees at 7 bases. This CDR3 spans 15 amino acids. In germline, CDR1 is MDHEN, CDR2 SYDVKM. The J segment lost 1 base and the V segment lost 5 bases, leaving 7 bases of the junction unmatched. For the CDR3, the DNA is TGTGCCAGCAGTACCCAGGACAGGCCGAACACTGAAGCTTTCTTT. Amino acid sequence: CASSTQDRPNTEAFF.

This clonotype was detected a few times. The gene calls are TRBV13 and TRBJ2-5; 8 bases are a match to TRBD2. The CDR3 sequence is 16 residues long. After removal of 2 bases from V and 5 bases from J, the junction contained 10 bases not matched to a gene. Germline CDR1 PRHDT, CDR2 FYEKMQ (reference sequence). CDR3 DNA sequence: TGTGCCAGCAGCTTATCCCGGGGGGGCCGAGAGGAGACCCAGTACTTC. Its protein is CASSLSRGGREETQYF.

The chain employs TRBV9 and TRBJ1-2; a possible D gene is TRBD1 (5 bases). CDR1 and CDR2 (germline): SGDLS, YYNGEE. V was cut by 4 bases and J by 4 bases, with 11 bases left in between. The CDR3 spans 13 residues. CDR3 sequence: CASSPGGGYGYTF. CDR3 coding DNA: TGTGCCAGCAGCCCCGGTGGGGGCTATGGCTACACCTTC. The entire variable domain, with the rest obtained from reference TRBV9 and TRBJ1-2, is as follows: DSGVTQTPKHLITATGQRVTLRCSPRSGDLSVYWYQQSLDQGLQFLIQYYNGEERAKGNILERFSAQQFPDLHSELNLSSLELGDSALYFCASSPGGGYGYTFGSGTRLTVV.

Notes on this clonotype: A single base separates this from a much larger clone, so it may be a read error. Given the absence of the conserved phenylalanine or tryptophan at the CDR3 end, a read error is likely. The CDR3 DNA reads TGCGCCAGCAGCCAAGATTCATCTGCAGGCTCTGGGGCCAACGTCCTGACTCTC. It codes for CASSQDSSAGSGANVLTL. The V gene is TRBV4-3, the J gene TRBJ2-6; the D is unclear. Deletions cut 0 bases from V and 0 bases from J, with 12 bases between. The germline gives CDR1 LGHNA, CDR2 YSLEER. CDR3 length equals 18 residues.

This clonotype was seen many times. The chain combines TRBV5-5 with TRBJ1-1; TRBD1 matches at 8 bases. The CDR3 extends over 17 amino acids. CDR1 is SGHKS, CDR2 YYEKEE, per germline (reference sequence). V lost 1 base and J lost 3; bases outside the gene matches: 11. CDR3 sequence reads: CASSLIGTGLQHTEAFF. CDR3 nucleotide sequence: TGTGCCAGCAGCTTGATCGGGACAGGCTTACAACACACTGAAGCTTTCTTT.

A note on this clonotype: Just one base apart from a much larger clone, this may be a read error. This sequence joins TRBV12-5 and TRBJ1-2; D unclear. In germline, CDR1 is LGHNT, CDR2 FRNRAP. The CDR3 spans 15 residues. V was shortened by 1 base and J by 4 bases, with 13 bases between the two germline ends. The CDR3 protein is CASGLGGMHFYGYTF. The CDR3 bases are TGTGCTAGTGGTTTGGGAGGAATGCATTTCTATGGCTACACCTTC. The full variable domain, with the rest looked up from reference TRBV12-5 and TRBJ1-2, is DARVTQTPRHKVTEMGQEVTMRCQPILGHNTVFWYRQTMMQGLELLAYFRNRAPLDDSGMPKDRFSAEMPDATLATLKIQPSEPRDSAVYFCASGLGGMHFYGYTFGSGTRLTVV.

This clonotype showed up many times. The chain recombines TRBV6-4 with TRBJ2-3, with TRBD2 matching over 7 bases. CDR3 length equals 14 residues. Trimming cost V 6 bases and J 1 base; bases outside gene matches: 4. CDR1 is MRHNA and CDR2 is SNTAGT in the germline V gene. The CDR3 nucleotides read TGTGCCAGCAGACCCCTAGCGGGCACAGATACGCAGTATTTT. Its protein is CASRPLAGTDTQYF.

This clonotype has a count of ten or more. The chain employs TRBV5-4 and TRBJ2-6; TRBD1 matches at 8 bases. Germline V gives CDR1 SGHNT, CDR2 YYREEE (reference sequence). This CDR3 contains 18 residues. Trimming took 0 bases from V and 1 from J; bases not matched to a gene: 6. The CDR3 DNA reads TGTGCCAGCAGCTTGGCCGAATACAGGGGGTCTGGGGCCAACGTCCTGACTTTC. Amino acids: CASSLAEYRGSGANVLTF.

Only a few counts were recorded for this clonotype. This may stem from a read error, because a much larger clone lies one nucleotide away. This rearrangement joins TRBV4-1 to TRBJ1-1; D remains unclear. The CDR3 spans 13 residues. CDR1 is MGHRA and CDR2 is YSYEKL in the germline V gene. Trimming shortened V by 0 bases and J by 10 bases, and 12 bases separated the two germline ends. The CDR3 coding sequence is TGCGCCAGCAGCCAAGAAGTATTGGCCCGAGCTTTCTTT. This sequence encodes CASSQEVLARAFF.

This clonotype has ten or more counts. The chain is built from TRBV2 and TRBJ2-7; D not certain. Germline CDR1 is SNHLY and CDR2 is FYNNEI. Trimming removed 1 base at V and 2 bases at J, with 6 bases between. The CDR3 totals 13 residues. In nucleotides, the CDR3 is TGTGCCAGCAGTGAAGGCACGACCTACGAGCAGTACTTC. Translating it yields CASSEGTTYEQYF.

This clonotype was recorded many times. This rearrangement joins TRBV29-1 to TRBJ2-3; D might be TRBD2 (5 bases). The ends were cut back, 3 bases at V and 0 bases at J, with 19 bases in the middle. The length of the CDR3 is 17 residues. The germline CDR1 and CDR2 sequences are SQVTM and ANQGSEA. The CDR3 spells CSVDWTWLTESTDTQYF. The CDR3 DNA follows: TGCAGCGTTGATTGGACTTGGCTCACCGAGAGCACAGATACGCAGTATTTT.

A remark on this clonotype: A much larger clone lies one base from this, so it may be a read error. The chain employs TRBV27 and TRBJ2-7; D gene uncertain. The CDR3 spans 12 residues. Germline CDR1 is MNHEY and CDR2 is SMNVEV (reference sequence). The CDR3 region is CAPLQAVYEQCF. The CDR3 DNA follows: TGTGCCCCTCTTCAGGCGGTCTACGAGCAGTGCTTC.

This clonotype came up many times. This chain joins TRBV7-2 and TRBJ1-1, with D perhaps matching TRBD1 (5 bases). The CDR3 extends over 14 amino acids. The germline V and J ends were trimmed by 3 bases and 3 bases, with 11 bases remaining between them. Looked up from germline, CDR1 is SGHTA and CDR2 is FQGNSA. In DNA, the CDR3 is TGTGCCAGCAGCTTGCAGGGTTTTGACACTGAAGCTTTCTTT. It is translated as CASSLQGFDTEAFF.

The sample holds many counts of this clonotype. This rearrangement joins TRBV7-6 to TRBJ1-5; D is undetermined. The ends were cut back, 1 base at V and 0 bases at J, with 7 bases in the middle. The germline gives CDR1 SGHVS, CDR2 FNYEAQ. This CDR3 contains 15 residues. The CDR3 DNA reads as TGTGCCAGCAGCTTAGGACCCTATAGCAATCAGCCCCAGCATTTT. Its translation is CASSLGPYSNQPQHF.

The chain links TRBV23-1 to TRBJ1-6; weak D call: TRBD1 (6 bases). TRBV23-1 is an ORF for which the function is uncertain. The CDR3 totals 16 residues. Trimming stripped 2 bases from V and 7 bases from J, with 15 bases between. Here the CDR3 reads CASSQRTDRGNSPLHF. Here the CDR3 DNA reads TGCGCCAGCAGTCAAAGGACGGATAGGGGGAATTCACCCCTCCACTTT.

This clonotype has at least ten counts. The chain links TRBV5-6 to TRBJ2-3; D is possibly TRBD1 (6 bases). Germline lookup yields CDR1 SGHDT and CDR2 YYEEEE. This CDR3 has 12 amino acids. Trimming removed 4 bases from V and 5 bases from J, with 8 bases in between. CDR3 sequence (DNA): TGTGCCAGCAGCCAACAGGGAGATACGCAGTATTTT. Protein sequence: CASSQQGDTQYF.

This clonotype was seen at least ten times. The V and J genes are TRBV27 and TRBJ2-7; 11 nucleotides agree with TRBD1. V was pared by 1 base and J by 5 bases, with 7 bases of the junction left unmatched. In germline, CDR1 is MNHEY, CDR2 SMNVEV (reference sequence). The CDR3 covers 16 residues. For the CDR3, the DNA is TGTGCCAGCAGTTTATTAGGGACAGGGGGTGCCGACGAGCAGTACTTC. This sequence encodes CASSLLGTGGADEQYF.

This clonotype was found many times. The V call is TRBV28, the J call TRBJ1-4; no clear D. Trimming shortened V by 6 bases and J by 0 bases, and 8 bases separated the two germline ends. Germline CDR1 reads MDHEN; CDR2 reads SYDVKM. The CDR3 runs 14 residues. The chain's CDR3 is CASSITATNEKLFF. As DNA, the CDR3 is TGTGCCAGCAGCATCACGGCAACTAATGAAAAACTGTTTTTT.

This clonotype was found a few times. V gene TRBV11-3 combines with J gene TRBJ2-1; D call uncertain. In germline, CDR1 is SGHNT, CDR2 YENEEA. The ends were cut back, 0 bases at V and 7 bases at J, with 4 bases in the middle. This CDR3 has 12 residues. The CDR3 sequence is CASSLEVNEQFF. CDR3 sequence (DNA): TGTGCCAGCAGCTTAGAGGTGAATGAGCAGTTCTTC.

Note on this clonotype: Being one base from a much bigger clone, this may be a read error. CDR3 residues: CASSSWEGEQYF. CDR3 DNA: TGTGCCAGCAGCTCATGGGAGGGCGAGCAGTACTTC. The chain employs TRBV7-2 and TRBJ2-7; 7 bases agree with TRBD2. The CDR3 is 12 amino acids. Germline CDR1 SGHTA, CDR2 FQGNSA. The trim removed 4 bases at V and 6 bases at J, leaving 3 bases unmatched.

The chain combines TRBV7-3 with TRBJ2-1, with no clear D. Germline lookup yields CDR1 SGHTA and CDR2 FQGTGA. V was pared by 5 bases and J by 5 bases, with 4 bases between. The CDR3 contains 11 residues. CDR3 sequence (DNA): TGTGCCAGCAGCACAAACAATGAGCAGTTCTTC. Protein product: CASSTNNEQFF.

Many counts were recorded for this clonotype. J is TRBJ1-4 and V is TRBV7-9; D unresolved. Trimming shortened V by 5 bases and J by 6 bases, and 13 bases separated the two germline ends. CDR1 SEHNR and CDR2 FQNEAQ come from the germline V gene (reference sequence). The CDR3 is made up of 14 amino acids. CDR3 in DNA: TGTGCCAGCAGCATGAAAGGGCGTGATGAAAAACTGTTTTTT. Protein sequence: CASSMKGRDEKLFF.

This clonotype was counted many times. The chain uses TRBV9 and TRBJ1-2; a possible D gene is TRBD1 (6 bases). From germline, CDR1 is SGDLS and CDR2 YYNGEE. This CDR3 is built from 14 residues. The ends were cut back, 4 bases at V and 5 bases at J, with 15 bases in the middle. The CDR3 spells CASSPRPRGYGYTF. CDR3 DNA: TGTGCCAGCAGCCCCAGACCGAGGGGGTATGGCTACACCTTC.

In this sample, this clonotype turned up many times. The chain is built from TRBV4-1 and TRBJ2-1; 10 bases are shared with TRBD1. The trim removed 0 bases at V and 7 bases at J, leaving 9 bases unmatched. There are 17 residues in the CDR3. Germline lookup yields CDR1 MGHRA and CDR2 YSYEKL. CDR3 region: CASSQDLGQGMVNEQFF. The CDR3, as DNA: TGCGCCAGCAGCCAAGATTTGGGACAGGGGATGGTTAATGAGCAGTTCTTC.

This chain connects TRBV28 to TRBJ1-4; D ambiguous. Germline CDR1 is MDHEN and CDR2 is SYDVKM. There are 15 residues in the CDR3. Deletions cut 6 bases from V and 7 bases from J, with 18 bases between. CDR3 region: CASRPLPLGGEKLFF. Written as DNA, the CDR3 is TGTGCCAGCAGACCCCTACCCTTAGGCGGTGAAAAACTGTTTTTT.

This chain uses TRBV5-1 with TRBJ2-4, with D possibly matching TRBD1 (6 bases). CDR1 and CDR2 (germline): SGHRS, YFSETQ. This CDR3 comprises 16 residues. V shed 7 bases and J shed 0 bases, with 17 bases lying between them. CDR3 nucleotides: TGCGCCAGCTCCTTAAGACAGGCTCTAGCCAAAAACATTCAGTACTTC. Residues: CASSLRQALAKNIQYF.

This clonotype was observed a handful of times. The V call is TRBV12-3 or TRBV12-4, the J call TRBJ2-3; 8 bases line up with TRBD1. V dropped 4 bases and J dropped 3; count of bases not matched to a gene: 6. The CDR3 sequence is 15 residues long. The CDR3, as DNA: TGTGCCAGCAGTTCCACGGACAGGGAAACAGATACGCAGTATTTT. Protein sequence: CASSSTDRETDTQYF.

V is TRBV20-1 and J is TRBJ1-1; D unresolved. CDR1 and CDR2 from the germline V gene are DFQATT and SNEGSKA (reference sequence). Trimming stripped 5 bases from V and 1 base from J, with 20 bases between. The CDR3 is 16 residues long. The CDR3 region is CSAGPIRVVANTEAFF. The CDR3 DNA sequence: TGCAGTGCTGGTCCAATCCGGGTCGTCGCGAACACTGAAGCTTTCTTT.

The sample holds many counts of this clonotype. The chain joins TRBV11-2 to TRBJ2-1; the match to TRBD2 covers 14 bases. The CDR3 consists of 18 residues. Germline-derived CDR1 and CDR2 are SGHAT and FQNNGV. V was clipped by 8 bases and J by 4 bases; unmatched bases: 13. CDR3 DNA sequence: TGTGCCAGCGGCGGACTAGCGGGGGGCCCCGCACCTTACAATGAGCAGTTCTTC. Amino acids: CASGGLAGGPAPYNEQFF.